This TCR beta chain was sequenced in a study of T cell responses to AZD1222 COVID-19 vaccine. Sequenced by immunoSEQ multiplex PCR; TCRdb stores in-frame clones only, minus some. The table records about 130,000 clones, about 82% of them present only once. A remark on this clone: Its antigen is unidentified.

Study-wide results and limits: Nearly half of spike-specific TCRs reportedly target unmutated variant regions. Every sample of the repertoires postdated the peak T cell response. The donor cohort was predominantly white British with a female majority, and clonal diversity may have been underestimated.

Germline CDR1 is KGHDR and CDR2 is SFDVKD. V lost 4 bases and J 6 bases, leaving 10 bases between the germline ends. The CDR3 sequence is 13 residues long. This TCR came from an adult who received the MenACWY meningococcal vaccine as a control. The sequencing here drew on peripheral blood, taken 28 days after the second dose of the MenACWY control vaccine. The chain uses TRBV24-1 and TRBJ2-3; D is unresolved. CDR3 loop: CATSEPRQDTQYF. The CDR3, as DNA: TGTGCCACCAGTGAACCCCGCCAGGATACGCAGTATTTT.